Listed here is a single TCR beta chain. This clone's antigen is unknown. Base-call qualities are not available, and no considerably larger clone is one nucleotide away. The intended sense of this specimen's time point label: baseline before first vaccination. Samples from vaccinated people were obtained from the UK trials COV001 and COV002, which included a single-blind randomized controlled phase 2/3 trial of AZD1222 (ChAdOx1 nCoV-19) in healthy adults. Trial participant PBMC samples were collected at day 0 and day 28 after the second dose for TCRbeta chain sequencing. This sample is part of a study of T cell responses to AZD1222 COVID-19 vaccine (dated by TCRdb to about 2021). Background on the whole study: Because spike-specific TCR depth and breadth did not differ between the two schedules, AZD1222 recipients who got a second dose at roughly 4 weeks were pooled with those who got a second dose at roughly 12 weeks. Trial participants were enrolled by age into 18-55, 56-69 and 70-plus year subgroups, with about 150, 27 and 61 TCR-sequenced participants respectively. A total of roughly 240 trial participants underwent TCR sequencing, of whom 200 to 220 received two doses of AZD1222 and some 25 received two doses of the MenACWY control vaccine. Broad study findings and their caveats: Participants were mostly white British and included more females than males, and it was suggested by the authors that clonal diversity may have been underestimated. Nearly half of unique spike-specific TCRs reportedly recognized epitopes outside regions mutated in the B.1.351 and B.1.1.7 variants. Conclusions about previously exposed vaccinees are limited because only 5 or 6 AZD1222 recipients were SARS-CoV-2 seropositive at baseline. After two AZD1222 doses, both the breadth and the depth of spike-specific TCRs were significantly higher than at day 0 and than in MenACWY recipients. The whole spike protein was spanned by vaccine-associated CD4 TCRs, and dominant responses were seen in regions 160-218 and 743-854. In the small 56-69-year group, the increase in depth fell short of significance, most likely because of low power. Because no day 14 peak-response samples were available, the repertoires could be characterized only after the peak T cell response.

The CDR3 regions of human TCRbeta chains were analyzed by immunosequencing. In the authors' own workflow: Repertoire TCRs were matched against a reference library of SARS-CoV-2-specific TCRs generated with the MIRA antigen-specificity platform. Breadth was defined as the fraction of unique TCRs that were SARS-CoV-2-associated, and depth was defined as the fraction of total T cells that were SARS-CoV-2-associated. Using the MIRA data, each spike-specific TCR was mapped to the spike region that the TCR reacts to and placed in a CD4 or CD8 class. Log10-transformed breadth and depth values were compared by one-way ANOVA with Sidak's multiple comparisons tests. Entries here come from immuneACCESS through TCRdb and include only in-frame sequences with V and J called. Some clones fail to appear in such tables; in the studies checked, an unresolved V gene covers under half of the shortfall, and the cause of the remainder is unknown. D and trimming come from the DNA, and the V and J calls and clone size come from that table. The sample table shows 100,000 to 150,000 clones, and about nine tenths are seen once. 20% to 25% of the sample goes to the ten largest clones.

Sequences were derived from peripheral blood, sampled on day 0 of AZD1222 vaccination. The clonotype originates from an adult in good health.

The CDR3 is CASSPGQGAEGYTF. The DNA sequence is as follows: TGTGCCAGCTCACCTGGACAGGGGGCCGAGGGCTACACCTTC. The chain employs TRBV18 and TRBJ1-2, with TRBD1 identical over 11 junction bases. The CDR3 sequence holds 14 residues, the cysteine and phenylalanine included. Solely the CDR3 DNA is kept, with 42 bases framed from the first base. The germline V end is reduced by 3 bases and the J end by 8 bases; junction bases left unmatched: 5. CDR1 and CDR2 are read off the germline V gene as KGHSH and LQKENI.